This T cell receptor beta chain originates from a study of cytomegalovirus exposure and HLA in healthy donors. Overall study findings and caveats: An analysis was carried out at a later point. It showed that HLA-associated TCR beta chains were more clonally expanded than equally common non-associated chains. Reports state that TCR beta sequences accurately predicted most subjects' HLA-A and HLA-B alleles.

PCR was performed using 60 Vbeta and 13 Jbeta primers. Produced via immunoSEQ multiplex PCR; TCRdb's table is partial and in-frame only. This sample yields roughly 110,000 clones, of which approximately 76% are seen a single time; roughly 2% belongs to the top ten. A word on this clone: Antigen specificity is unknown.

Participants comprised healthy donors of bone marrow. The CDR3 runs to 13 residues. The V gene's germline CDR1 is MNHNS and CDR2 SASEGT. V was pared by 11 bases and J by 1 base, with 15 bases between. Material: PBMCs. The receptor was derived from a man between 18 and 29 years old in good health and CMV-seronegative. This chain joins TRBV6-1 and TRBJ2-7; no clear D. CDR3 sequence (DNA): TGTGCCGTACACGATACAGTATCCTACGAGCAGTACTTC. Translating gives CAVHDTVSYEQYF.